There are a few counts of the clone carrying this TCR beta chain. Antigen: not known. One entry per CDR3 protein, called by TCRdb with MiXCR from the 5' RACE reads. The repertoire holds under 150,000 distinct CDR3 sequences, 17% seen once, with 30% to 35% in the top ten. With 1 base clipped from V and 0 bases from J, the junction kept 6 bases outside the gene matches. The CDR3 runs 16 residues. In germline, CDR1 is SGHRS, CDR2 YFSETQ. The data were taken from a study of CD8 T cells in ankylosing spondylitis. Study-wide points: Ankylosing spondylitis blood seemed to carry a telltale TCR beta motif made of eight highly homologous variants. Those disease-linked clones were CD8+; they were also relatively rare in peripheral blood.

The rearrangement uses TRBV5-1 and TRBJ1-1; 7 bases line up with TRBD1. The sample comprised blood, either unsorted or a sorted T cell fraction (not recorded which). The clonotype was recovered from a male donor with ankylosing spondylitis. The CDR3 region is CASSLRDRALNTEAFF. In nucleotides, the CDR3 is TGCGCCAGCAGCTTGCGAGACAGGGCATTGAACACTGAAGCTTTCTTT.